These T cell receptor beta chains were read from a single sample in a study of response to subunit inactivated influenza vaccine. TCRdb analysed the RT-PCR reads with MiXCR anew, one entry per CDR3 protein. The data show about 700,000 distinct CDR3 sequences, 12% to 15% seen once. The sample in question was PBMCs from blood, obtained around two weeks before vaccination. Receptors were obtained from a man between 45 and 60 years old who received an inactivated influenza vaccine. The CDR3 runs from the conserved cysteine through the conserved F or W. The D gene is left open where the match is weak. Expanded clones are given a class, and other clones once, few, many or no size at all.

>-|TRBJ2-3|few|TRBV7-3
CASSLTRVLSTDTQYF
TGTGCCAGCAGCTTAACGAGGGTATTAAGCACAGATACGCAGTATTTT
>-|TRBJ1-2|few|TRBV20-1
CSARGQAEYYGYTF
TGCAGTGCTAGAGGACAGGCGGAGTACTATGGCTACACCTTC
>-|TRBJ2-1|-|TRBV4-2
CASSLEPYNEQFF
TGTGCCAGCAGTCTAGAACCCTACAATGAGCAGTTCTTC
>TRBD2|TRBJ2-3|-|TRBV7-2
CASSLARGSVGDTQYF
TGTGCCAGCAGCTTAGCGCGCGGGAGTGTCGGAGATACGCAGTATTTT
>-|TRBJ2-1|few|TRBV7-8
CASSYRRSVRNEQFF
TGTGCCAGCAGCTACCGAAGATCGGTCCGCAATGAGCAGTTCTTC
>-|TRBJ2-7|-|TRBV6-1
CASGVVQGGYEQYF
TGTGCCTCGGGGGTAGTGCAGGGAGGATACGAGCAGTACTTC
>TRBD2|TRBJ2-1|-|TRBV7-9
CASSVRAGTIYNEQFF
TGTGCCAGCAGCGTAAGAGCGGGGACGATCTACAATGAGCAGTTCTTC
>TRBD2|TRBJ2-2|-|TRBV7-2
CASSKLASGVGGELFF
TGTGCCAGCAGCAAGCTCGCTAGCGGGGTTGGCGGGGAGCTGTTTTTT
>-|TRBJ2-1|-|TRBV5-1
CASSTGLPDEQFF
TGCGCCAGCAGCACGGGACTTCCCGATGAGCAGTTCTTC
>-|TRBJ2-1|-|TRBV9
CASSVGSGMDEQFF
TGTGCCAGCAGCGTAGGGTCAGGGATGGATGAGCAGTTCTTC
>-|TRBJ2-7|few|TRBV11-2
CASSASGLSYEQYF
TGTGCCAGCAGCGCTTCTGGACTGTCATACGAGCAGTACTTC
>TRBD1|TRBJ1-1|few|TRBV20-1
CSALQGAGNTEAFF
TGCAGTGCTTTACAGGGGGCGGGGAACACTGAAGCTTTCTTT
>-|TRBJ2-3|-|TRBV7-2
CASSLSRSTDTQYF
TGTGCCAGCAGCTTATCCCGCAGCACAGATACGCAGTATTTT